This entry lists 23 T cell receptor beta chains sequenced from one sample in a study of blood T cell repertoires in COVID-19. Data came from immunoSEQ multiplex PCR; TCRdb stores just in-frame clones and leaves some out. Among about 160,000 clones, around four fifths were seen once, and the ten largest hold roughly 3.1%. Sequencing was carried out using peripheral blood. All receptors come from a man aged 70-80 years with acute or convalescent COVID-19.

The chain is built from TRBV30 and TRBJ1-1, with unresolved D. Germline V CDR1 and CDR2: GTSNPN, SVGIG (reference sequence). The CDR3 sequence is 13 residues long. CDR3 in DNA: TGTGCTTGCAGGAGGACCCTTGGCACTGAAGCTTTCTTT. This encodes CACRRTLGTEAFF.

The chain carries TRBV19 and TRBJ2-7; no clear D gene. V dropped 3 bases and J dropped 4 bases, with 10 bases sitting between them. This CDR3 spans 13 amino acids. Germline CDR1 LNHDA, CDR2 SQIVND (reference sequence). The DNA of the CDR3 is TGTGCCAGTAGTATGGCCCCCTCTTACGAGCAGTACTTC. Translating it yields CASSMAPSYEQYF.

This clone appeared a few times. The chain couples TRBV2 to TRBJ1-5; 7 nucleotides line up with TRBD1. Germline lookup yields CDR1 SNHLY and CDR2 FYNNEI. V was pared by 6 bases and J by 3 bases, with 8 bases of the junction left unmatched. The CDR3 has 15 residues. CDR3 nucleotides: TGTGCCAGCAGCCGAGAGACAGGGAACAATCAGCCCCAGCATTTT. Its translation: CASSRETGNNQPQHF.

This chain joins TRBV3-1 (or the pseudogene TRBV3-2) and TRBJ2-3, with D perhaps matching TRBD2 (6 bases). Looked up from germline, CDR1 is LGHDT and CDR2 is YNNKEL (reference sequence). Trimming pared 0 bases from V and 6 bases from J, leaving 16 bases between. The CDR3 sequence is 16 residues long. CDR3 loop: CASSQEGAGGGDTQYF. The CDR3 nucleotides are TGTGCCAGCAGCCAAGAAGGTGCCGGGGGTGGTGATACGCAGTATTTT.

This chain uses TRBV5-1 with TRBJ1-1, with D tentatively TRBD1 (5 bases). Deletions cut 1 base from V and 5 bases from J, with 12 bases between. The CDR3 totals 14 residues. Germline-derived CDR1 and CDR2 are SGHRS and YFSETQ. CDR3 residues: CASSLRSRVTEAFF. CDR3 DNA sequence: TGCGCCAGCAGCTTGAGGTCCAGGGTAACTGAAGCTTTCTTT.

The chain couples TRBV5-1 to TRBJ1-6; D might be TRBD1 (6 bases). Trimming removed 4 bases at V and 6 bases at J, with 17 bases between. Germline loops: CDR1 SGHRS, CDR2 YFSETQ. This CDR3 is built from 16 residues. The CDR3 region is CASSQEDSPLNSPLHF. The CDR3 bases are TGCGCCAGCAGCCAGGAGGACAGCCCTCTTAATTCACCCCTCCACTTT.

The chain joins TRBV19 to TRBJ1-1; 7 bases map to TRBD1. Germline assignment: CDR1 LNHDA and CDR2 SQIVND (reference sequence). The CDR3 totals 13 residues. V dropped 5 bases and J dropped 5; count of bases not matched to a gene: 5. CDR3 loop: CASSGTVGTEAFF. Here the CDR3 DNA reads TGTGCCAGTAGTGGGACAGTGGGTACTGAAGCTTTCTTT.

The chain recombines TRBV28 with TRBJ1-1; D not certain. CDR1 and CDR2 (germline): MDHEN, SYDVKM. This CDR3 spans 13 amino acids. V was shortened by 4 bases and J by 3 bases, with 9 bases between the two germline ends. For the CDR3, the DNA is TGTGCCAGCAGTTCGAGCGGATACACTGAAGCTTTCTTT. This encodes CASSSSGYTEAFF.

The chain couples TRBV5-1 to TRBJ2-1; 11 bases line up with TRBD2. Per the germline V gene, CDR1 is SGHRS and CDR2 is YFSETQ. CDR3 length equals 18 residues. Germline trimming cut 5 bases from V and 7 bases from J; bases unmatched to any gene: 17. The CDR3 sequence: CASSPSNSGRASGNEQFF. In nucleotides, the CDR3 is TGCGCCAGCAGTCCAAGCAATAGCGGGAGGGCGTCAGGGAATGAGCAGTTCTTC.

This clone was seen more than once but under ten times. V gene TRBV19 combines with J gene TRBJ1-2; no reliable D call. V was trimmed by 1 base and J by 3 bases, leaving 9 bases between them. Germline loops: CDR1 LNHDA, CDR2 SQIVND (reference sequence). This CDR3 is 14 amino acids long. CDR3 region: CASSIVSGDYGYTF. The CDR3 DNA is TGTGCCAGTAGTATAGTCTCCGGGGACTATGGCTACACCTTC.

The CDR3 DNA is TGCGCCAGCAGGACTAGCGGGAGTGCAGATACGCAGTATTTT. It yields the protein CASRTSGSADTQYF. The rearrangement links TRBV10-2 to TRBJ2-3, with 12 bases identical to TRBD2. CDR1 is WSHSY and CDR2 is SAAADI in the germline V gene. This CDR3 region has 14 residues. V lost 6 bases and J lost 4; bases outside the gene matches: 2.

The chain is built from TRBV7-2 and TRBJ1-6, with a possible D match to TRBD1 (5 bases). This CDR3 comprises 16 residues. Germline CDR1 SGHTA, CDR2 FQGNSA. The V and J ends lost 5 bases and 3 bases respectively, with 14 bases between them. The chain's CDR3 is CASSPRGSSYNSPLHF. In nucleotides, the CDR3 is TGTGCCAGCAGCCCTAGGGGCTCCAGCTATAATTCACCCCTCCACTTT.

The rearrangement links TRBV28 to TRBJ2-1, with 14 bases lining up with TRBD2. The CDR3 covers 15 residues. Germline lookup yields CDR1 MDHEN and CDR2 SYDVKM. V lost 5 bases to trimming and J lost 9 bases; unmatched junction nucleotides: 6. The CDR3 spells CASSPGTSGRPEQFF. CDR3 in DNA: TGTGCCAGCAGTCCCGGGACTAGCGGGAGACCTGAGCAGTTCTTC.

J is TRBJ2-7 and V is TRBV7-9, with no clear D. This CDR3 has 11 amino acids. The germline V and J ends were trimmed by 3 bases and 6 bases, with 6 bases remaining between them. Germline loops: CDR1 SEHNR, CDR2 FQNEAQ (reference sequence). The chain's CDR3 is CASSFGLEQYF. For the CDR3, the DNA is TGTGCCAGCAGCTTCGGTCTCGAGCAGTACTTC.

A few counts support this clone. The chain links TRBV5-1 to TRBJ1-2, with TRBD1 identical over 7 bases. The CDR3 runs to 14 residues. The V and J ends lost 4 bases and 3 bases, in that order; junction bases with no gene match: 6. Germline V CDR1 and CDR2: SGHRS, YFSETQ. The CDR3 region has the DNA TGCGCCAGCAGCACCGGACAGGTTCACTATGGCTACACCTTC. This codes for CASSTGQVHYGYTF.

The chain carries TRBV4-3 and TRBJ2-7; D may be TRBD2 (6 bases). The CDR3 is 15 amino acids. Trimming pared 0 bases from V and 0 bases from J, leaving 9 bases between. Germline V lookup: CDR1 LGHNA, CDR2 YSLEER. CDR3 residues: CASSQERESSYEQYF. The CDR3 DNA is TGCGCCAGCAGCCAAGAGCGGGAAAGCTCCTACGAGCAGTACTTC.

Written as DNA, the CDR3 is TGTGCCAGCAGTCCAGGTTCGGCCGTCTACGAGCAGTACTTC. This translates into CASSPGSAVYEQYF. V gene TRBV28 combines with J gene TRBJ2-7; no firm D call. Between the trimmed V and J ends, which lost 5 bases and 3 bases, there was a span of 14 bases. Germline CDR1 is MDHEN and CDR2 is SYDVKM. This CDR3 is built from 14 residues.

The chain links TRBV11-3 to TRBJ2-3; the D is unclear. Trimming removed 3 bases from V and 4 bases from J, with 11 bases in between. Germline CDR1 SGHNT, CDR2 YENEEA. This CDR3 has 14 residues. The CDR3 region has the DNA TGTGCCAGCAGCTTGGAGTCGGCGGCAGATACGCAGTATTTT. Its protein is CASSLESAADTQYF.

The chain carries TRBV10-1 and TRBJ1-1, with 8 bases lining up with TRBD1. The CDR3 loop spans 13 amino acids. The V gene end was trimmed by 8 bases and the J gene end by 6 bases; junction bases not matched to a gene: 8. Germline-derived CDR1 and CDR2 are WNHNN and SYGVQD (reference sequence). The CDR3 is CASETGVKSEAFF. Here the CDR3 DNA reads TGCGCCAGCGAGACAGGGGTTAAATCTGAAGCTTTCTTT.

The chain couples TRBV19 to TRBJ1-2; 7 nucleotides align to TRBD1. Germline V gives CDR1 LNHDA, CDR2 SQIVND (reference sequence). V dropped 8 bases and J dropped 7; count of bases not matched to a gene: 7. This CDR3 region has 12 residues. In nucleotides, the CDR3 is TGTGCCAGTCTCAAGACAGGGTTTGGCTACACCTTC. Protein product: CASLKTGFGYTF.

The V call is TRBV24-1, the J call TRBJ1-1; no definite D call. The ends were cut back, 8 bases at V and 3 bases at J, with 12 bases in the middle. Germline CDR1 is KGHDR and CDR2 is SFDVKD. This CDR3 comprises 13 residues. The CDR3 region has the DNA TGTGCCACCAACGAGGGTGGAGACACTGAAGCTTTCTTT. This codes for CATNEGGDTEAFF.

The J gene is TRBJ2-1, the V gene TRBV7-3; 7 bases line up with TRBD2. This CDR3 spans 15 amino acids. The germline gives CDR1 SGHTA, CDR2 FQGTGA. V shed 0 bases and J 9 bases; nucleotides not matched to a gene: 8. CDR3 in amino acids: CASSLTWGGSAEQFF. In nucleotides, the CDR3 is TGTGCCAGCAGCTTAACTTGGGGCGGGAGCGCTGAGCAGTTCTTC.

The chain joins TRBV24-1 to TRBJ2-6; 10 bases match TRBD1. The junction had 5 bases not matched to a gene; V was cut back by 4 bases and J by 0 bases. The CDR3 runs 18 residues. From germline, CDR1 is KGHDR and CDR2 SFDVKD. The CDR3 nucleotides read TGTGCCACCAGTGAACGGGACAGGGGTTTCTCTGGGGCCAACGTCCTGACTTTC. This translates into CATSERDRGFSGANVLTF.